A single sample is the source of the 29 T cell receptor beta chains below, sequenced in a study of T cell repertoires in ileal Crohn's disease. The protocol was immunoSEQ multiplex PCR, while the TCRdb copy is restricted to in-frame clones and leaves out a portion. The table shows some 17,000 clones, with about 86% occurring only once. The material sequenced was ileal tissue. The receptors derive from an adult with Crohn's disease.

The gene calls are TRBV6-5 and TRBJ1-2; no clear D. Germline CDR1 reads MNHEY; CDR2 reads SVGAGI. V gave up 6 bases and J gave up 5 bases, with 10 bases separating them. This CDR3 comprises 12 residues. CDR3 in DNA: TGTGCCAGCAGCAACGCCGGTTATGGCTACACCTTC. It specifies CASSNAGYGYTF.

The V gene is TRBV4-2, the J gene TRBJ2-7; 11 bases agree with TRBD2. Trimming at V came to 3 bases and at J to 4 bases, leaving 8 bases not matched to a gene. CDR1 and CDR2 from the germline V gene are LGHNA and YNFKEQ. The CDR3 contains 16 residues. In DNA form, the CDR3 reads TGTGCCAGCAGCCACTCCCTACTAGCGGGAGATTACGAGCAGTACTTC. Its translation is CASSHSLLAGDYEQYF.

The chain combines TRBV29-1 with TRBJ2-7; 8 bases agree with TRBD1. V shed 7 bases and J 4 bases; nucleotides not matched to a gene: 9. This CDR3 has 13 residues. The V gene's germline CDR1 is SQVTM and CDR2 ANQGSEA. The CDR3 sequence is CSARQGAKYEQYF. For the CDR3, the DNA is TGCAGCGCTCGTCAGGGGGCGAAGTACGAGCAGTACTTC.

This chain joins TRBV28 and TRBJ2-3, with 7 bases identical to TRBD2. Germline trimming cut 4 bases from V and 4 bases from J; bases unmatched to any gene: 11. The CDR3 contains 16 residues. Germline loops: CDR1 MDHEN, CDR2 SYDVKM. The CDR3 nucleotides are TGTGCCAGCAGTTCCCAAGCGGGATCATTCCCAGATACGCAGTATTTT. This sequence encodes CASSSQAGSFPDTQYF.

J is TRBJ1-5 and V is TRBV18; 9 nucleotides agree with TRBD1. The CDR3 is 17 amino acids. J lost 1 base, V lost 3 bases, and 7 bases had no gene match. Germline CDR1 KGHSH, CDR2 LQKENI. Here the CDR3 reads CASSPSGTGLSNQPQHF. In DNA form, the CDR3 reads TGTGCCAGCTCACCTAGCGGGACAGGGCTAAGCAATCAGCCCCAGCATTTT.

This clone is large in the sample. The chain couples TRBV7-9 to TRBJ1-1, with D uncertain. Trimming shortened V by 2 bases and J by 3 bases, and 10 bases separated the two germline ends. CDR1 is SEHNR and CDR2 is FQNEAQ in the germline V gene (reference sequence). This CDR3 has 14 residues. The CDR3 is CASSLSVTDTEAFF. CDR3 DNA: TGTGCCAGCAGCTTATCCGTCACGGACACTGAAGCTTTCTTT.

The V gene is TRBV5-1, the J gene TRBJ2-3; D may be TRBD1 (6 bases). The germline V and J ends were trimmed by 5 bases and 6 bases, with 16 bases remaining between them. The CDR3 is 14 amino acids. Germline-derived CDR1 and CDR2 are SGHRS and YFSETQ. For the CDR3, the DNA is TGCGCCAGCAGACAAGACGTTCAGGGGGATACGCAGTATTTT. Protein: CASRQDVQGDTQYF.

The genes are TRBV29-1 and TRBJ1-3; possible D gene TRBD1, 5 bases. The V end was cut by 2 bases, the J end by 4 bases, with 12 bases between. CDR3 size: 14 residues. The germline gives CDR1 SQVTM, CDR2 ANQGSEA. The CDR3 region is CSVESGSGGNTIYF. The CDR3 region has the DNA TGCAGCGTTGAATCAGGGTCAGGCGGAAACACCATATATTTT. The full variable domain, its missing parts supplied by reference TRBV29-1 and TRBJ1-3, is SAVISQKPSRDICQRGTSLTIQCQVDSQVTMMFWYRQQPGQSLTLIATANQGSEATYESGFVIDKFPISRPNLTFSTLTVSNMSPEDSSIYLCSVESGSGGNTIYFGEGSWLTVV.

J is TRBJ2-7 and V is TRBV7-3; 8 nucleotides align to TRBD2. Germline values: CDR1 SGHTA, CDR2 FQGTGA. The CDR3 extends over 14 amino acids. The V gene end was trimmed by 1 base and the J gene end by 3 bases; junction bases not matched to a gene: 2. The CDR3 loop reads CASSLKSGSYEQYF. CDR3 DNA: TGTGCCAGCAGCTTAAAAAGCGGGAGCTACGAGCAGTACTTC.

This chain links TRBV5-1 with TRBJ2-7, with 14 bases lining up with TRBD2. J gave up 5 bases and V 4 bases, and 5 bases lay outside the gene matches. Germline V gives CDR1 SGHRS, CDR2 YFSETQ. The CDR3 loop spans 15 amino acids. The chain's CDR3 is CASSTGLAGVNEQYF. For the CDR3, the DNA is TGCGCCAGCAGCACGGGACTAGCGGGAGTGAACGAGCAGTACTTC.

The chain employs TRBV29-1 and TRBJ2-7; 11 nucleotides match TRBD1. V lost 3 bases, J lost 4 bases, and 2 bases stayed unmatched. CDR1 and CDR2 from the germline V gene are SQVTM and ANQGSEA. The CDR3 has 13 amino acids. The CDR3 sequence: CSVERDRGYEQYF. In DNA, the CDR3 is TGCAGCGTTGAGAGGGACAGGGGGTACGAGCAGTACTTC.

The J gene is TRBJ1-4, the V gene TRBV5-5; no definite D call. Trimming stripped 6 bases from V and 8 bases from J, with 17 bases between. Looked up from germline, CDR1 is SGHKS and CDR2 is YYEKEE (reference sequence). There are 14 residues in the CDR3. CDR3 sequence reads: CASTGRPEKEKLFF. The CDR3 DNA follows: TGTGCCAGCACCGGTCGCCCCGAGAAGGAAAAACTGTTTTTT.

The V call is TRBV29-1, the J call TRBJ2-5, with 10 bases matching TRBD1. J gave up 5 bases and V 6 bases, and 9 bases lay outside the gene matches. This CDR3 contains 14 residues. Germline V lookup: CDR1 SQVTM, CDR2 ANQGSEA. This chain's CDR3 is CSVPLGTGEETQYF. The CDR3 bases are TGCAGCGTGCCGCTCGGGACAGGGGAGGAGACCCAGTACTTC.

There are a few counts of this clone. This CDR3 reads CASSLNPTVTNYGYTF. DNA for the CDR3: TGTGCCAGCAGTTTAAACCCGACAGTCACTAACTATGGCTACACCTTC. The genes are TRBV27 and TRBJ1-2; TRBD1 might be the D (5 bases). Germline-derived CDR1 and CDR2 are MNHEY and SMNVEV (reference sequence). The CDR3 is 16 residues long. V dropped 2 bases and J dropped 0 bases, with 13 bases sitting between them.

This clone was seen only a few times. V and J are TRBV10-3 and TRBJ2-6; D uncertain. Trimming stripped 6 bases from V and 0 bases from J, with 6 bases between. Germline values: CDR1 ENHRY, CDR2 SYGVKD. The CDR3 runs 14 residues. CDR3 region: CAIRASSGANVLTF. The CDR3 bases are TGTGCCATCAGGGCAAGCTCTGGGGCCAACGTCCTGACTTTC.

The count of this clone is one. This chain links TRBV5-1 with TRBJ1-6, with D possibly TRBD1 on 5 matching bases. The CDR3 sequence is 13 residues long. The V end was cut by 2 bases, the J end by 8 bases, with 8 bases between. Germline V gene sequence: CDR1 SGHRS, CDR2 YFSETQ. Here the CDR3 DNA reads TGCGCCAGCAGCTTTGGGGCCGATTCACCCCTCCACTTT. Translated: CASSFGADSPLHF. Complete variable domain (other parts from reference TRBV5-1 and TRBJ1-6): KAGVTQTPRYLIKTRGQQVTLSCSPISGHRSVSWYQQTPGQGLQFLFEYFSETQRNKGNFPGRFSGRQFSNSRSEMNVSTLELGDSALYLCASSFGADSPLHFGNGTRLTVT.

This clone was recorded once. The V and J genes are TRBV7-9 and TRBJ2-3; a weak D match, TRBD2 (5 bases). Germline assignment: CDR1 SEHNR and CDR2 FQNEAQ (reference sequence). The V end lost 7 bases, the J end lost 4 bases, and 15 bases lay between the germline ends. CDR3 length: 14 amino acids. CDR3 nucleotides: TGTGCCAGCAAGGCGGGCTTTAGCTCAGATACGCAGTATTTT. Its translation: CASKAGFSSDTQYF.

This clone was found a few times. The CDR3 sequence: CASSLLTQETYEQYF. CDR3 coding DNA: TGTGCCAGCAGTTTATTAACCCAGGAAACCTACGAGCAGTACTTC. The V gene is TRBV28, the J gene TRBJ2-7; D is ambiguous. Per germline, CDR1 MDHEN and CDR2 SYDVKM. V lost 1 base, J lost 2 bases, and 12 bases lay in between. This CDR3 contains 15 residues.

This rearrangement joins TRBV28 to TRBJ1-5, with TRBD1 identical over 7 bases. The CDR3 spans 14 residues. The germline V gene has CDR1 MDHEN and CDR2 SYDVKM. With 7 bases clipped from V and 5 bases from J, the junction kept 8 bases outside the gene matches. CDR3 amino acids: CASMRRQGHQPQHF. The CDR3 region has the DNA TGTGCCAGCATGCGACGACAGGGTCATCAGCCCCAGCATTTT.

V usage is TRBV4-1 and J usage is TRBJ2-7, with 12 bases aligning to TRBD2. V lost 0 bases, J lost 0 bases, and 3 bases stayed unmatched. There are 17 residues in the CDR3. CDR1 is MGHRA and CDR2 is YSYEKL in the germline V gene. Written as DNA, the CDR3 is TGCGCCAGCAGCCAAGACTGGACTAGCGGGACCTCCTACGAGCAGTACTTC. It specifies CASSQDWTSGTSYEQYF.

This clone has a single count. Written as DNA, the CDR3 is TGTGCCAGCAGTGCAGCCTACGAGCAGTACTTC. It is translated as CASSAAYEQYF. This sequence joins TRBV6-5 and TRBJ2-7; no firm D call. CDR1 MNHEY and CDR2 SVGAGI come from the germline V gene. V was clipped by 5 bases and J by 2 bases, with 4 bases between them. The CDR3 runs 11 residues.

CDR3 region: CATSRDLSQVGETQYF. Here the CDR3 DNA reads TGTGCCACCAGCAGAGATCTAAGCCAGGTCGGAGAGACCCAGTACTTC. This sequence joins TRBV15 and TRBJ2-5; D is undetermined. CDR1 and CDR2 from the germline V gene are LNHNV and YYDKDF (reference sequence). V dropped 0 bases and J dropped 4 bases, with 15 bases sitting between them. The CDR3 sequence is 16 residues long.

DNA of the CDR3: TGTGCCGGGCAGGGGGCTGCTGGCTACACCTTC. Translation: CAGQGAAGYTF. The genes are TRBV5-4 and TRBJ1-2; TRBD1 matches 8 bases. Germline V lookup: CDR1 SGHNT, CDR2 YYREEE (reference sequence). The CDR3 sequence is 11 residues long. Trimming took 10 bases from V and 7 from J; bases not matched to a gene: 6.

The rearrangement links TRBV2 to TRBJ2-7, with a tentative D call TRBD2 (6 bases). The CDR3 consists of 18 residues. V was pared by 8 bases and J by 1 base, with 27 bases between. Germline assignment: CDR1 SNHLY and CDR2 FYNNEI. The CDR3 spells CASYERESFPGLSYEQYF. CDR3 bases: TGTGCCAGCTACGAACGGGAGTCCTTTCCCGGCCTTTCCTACGAGCAGTACTTC. The entire variable domain, with the rest obtained from reference TRBV2 and TRBJ2-7, is as follows: EPEVTQTPSHQVTQMGQEVILRCVPISNHLYFYWYRQILGQKVEFLVSFYNNEISEKSEIFDDQFSVERPDGSNFTLKIRSTKLEDSAMYFCASYERESFPGLSYEQYFGPGTRLTVT.

This rearrangement joins TRBV7-9 to TRBJ2-7; TRBD2 is a possible D gene (5 bases). The CDR3 runs 13 residues. V dropped 6 bases and J dropped 2 bases, with 11 bases sitting between them. CDR1 and CDR2 from the germline V gene are SEHNR and FQNEAQ (reference sequence). The CDR3 DNA reads TGTGCCAGCAGTCCCAGCGGAACCTACGAGCAGTACTTC. Its protein product is CASSPSGTYEQYF.

V usage is TRBV19 and J usage is TRBJ2-7; D is possibly TRBD1 (5 bases). CDR3 length equals 15 residues. Between the trimmed V and J ends, which lost 4 bases and 6 bases, there was a span of 19 bases. The germline V gene has CDR1 LNHDA and CDR2 SQIVND (reference sequence). The CDR3 here is CASSRSQVSSIEQYF. In DNA, the CDR3 is TGTGCCAGTAGTAGGTCACAGGTCTCTTCTATCGAGCAGTACTTC.

J is TRBJ2-1 and V is TRBV19; 9 bases align to TRBD2. Unmatched junction bases numbered 4, after V lost 5 bases and J lost 2 bases. Germline CDR1 is LNHDA and CDR2 is SQIVND (reference sequence). The CDR3 is 15 residues long. The CDR3: CASSLSGRTYNEQFF. The CDR3 region has the DNA TGTGCCAGTAGTCTCAGCGGGAGGACCTACAATGAGCAGTTCTTC.

The V call is TRBV5-1, the J call TRBJ1-2; TRBD1 matches at 9 bases. Losses at the gene ends were 0 bases for V and 0 bases for J; bases not matched to a gene: 6. The CDR3 has 17 residues. Germline loops: CDR1 SGHRS, CDR2 YFSETQ. CDR3 nucleotides: TGCGCCAGCAGCTTGGAGGTCGGGACAGGGACTAACTATGGCTACACCTTC. The encoded protein is CASSLEVGTGTNYGYTF.

The chain has TRBV28 and TRBJ2-7; 14 nucleotides line up with TRBD2. This CDR3 contains 15 residues. V gave up 4 bases and J gave up 7 bases; unmatched junction bases: 6. The germline V gene encodes CDR1 MDHEN and CDR2 SYDVKM. The CDR3 DNA follows: TGTGCCAGCAGTTCGGGGACTAGCGGGAGACGGGAGCAGTACTTC. This translates into CASSSGTSGRREQYF.